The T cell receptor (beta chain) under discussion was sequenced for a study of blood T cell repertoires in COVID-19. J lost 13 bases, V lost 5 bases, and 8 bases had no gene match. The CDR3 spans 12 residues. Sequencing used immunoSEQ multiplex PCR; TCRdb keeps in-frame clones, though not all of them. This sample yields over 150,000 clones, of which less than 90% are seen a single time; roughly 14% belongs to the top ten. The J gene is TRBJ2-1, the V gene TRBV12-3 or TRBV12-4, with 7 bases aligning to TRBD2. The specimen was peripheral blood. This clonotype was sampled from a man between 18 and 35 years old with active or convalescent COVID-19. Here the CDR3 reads CASSNSGSSQFF. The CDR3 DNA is TGTGCCAGCAGTAATAGCGGGTCCTCCCAGTTCTTC.